The T cell receptor beta chain under discussion was sequenced for a study of read filtering for tumor transcriptome and immune sequencing. Study-level background: DNase treatment preceded whole-transcriptome library preparation. Study conclusions and caveats: Sorted CD138-negative bone marrow cells were not purified T cells. In IR-seq, single-read clonotypes were approximately 79% of clonotypes but around 3.2% of reads.

Molecular barcoded adaptors covering alpha/delta and beta/gamma chains were used on 400 to 450 ng RNA. Each CDR3 protein gets one entry after TCRdb re-called the reads with MiXCR. Of fewer than 50,000 distinct CDR3 sequences listed, around 15% are singletons. From germline, CDR1 is DFQATT and CDR2 SNEGSKA (reference sequence). V dropped 4 bases and J dropped 2; count of bases not matched to a gene: 4. CDR3 length equals 15 residues. This clonotype has at least ten counts. Its target is unknown. The rearrangement uses TRBV20-1 and TRBJ2-2; 10 bases fit TRBD2. Sequences were obtained from a population of CD138-negative cells sorted from bone marrow. The sequence came from a donor at least 40 years old with multiple myeloma. For the CDR3, the DNA is TGCAGTGCTACCAGACTAGCGGGTAACACCGGGGAGCTGTTTTTT. Translation: CSATRLAGNTGELFF.